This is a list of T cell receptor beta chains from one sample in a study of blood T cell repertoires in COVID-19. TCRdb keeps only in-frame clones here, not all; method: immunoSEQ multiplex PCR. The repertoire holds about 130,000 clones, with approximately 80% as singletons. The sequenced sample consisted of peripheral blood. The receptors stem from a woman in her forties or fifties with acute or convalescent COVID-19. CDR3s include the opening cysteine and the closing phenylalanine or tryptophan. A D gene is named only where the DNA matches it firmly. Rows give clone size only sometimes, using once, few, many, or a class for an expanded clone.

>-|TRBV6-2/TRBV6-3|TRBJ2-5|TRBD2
TGTGCCAGCAGTTATCCGGGACTAGCGGGGGGCAGGAGTGGGACCCAGTACTTC
CASSYPGLAGGRSGTQYF
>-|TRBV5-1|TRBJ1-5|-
TGCGCCAGCAGCTTGGGTGAGGAAGGTCAGCCCCAGCATTTT
CASSLGEEGQPQHF
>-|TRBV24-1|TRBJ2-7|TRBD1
TGTGCCACCAGGGGGGACAGATCCTACGAGCAGTACTTC
CATRGDRSYEQYF
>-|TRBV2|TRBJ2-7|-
TGTGCCAGCAGCCCGGGGAACGTCTACGAGCAGTACTTC
CASSPGNVYEQYF
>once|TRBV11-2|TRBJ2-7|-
TGTGCCAGCAGCTTACCCCGCGGAGCCGCTCGCTACGAGCAGTACTTC
CASSLPRGAARYEQYF
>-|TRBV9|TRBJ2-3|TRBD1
TGTGCCAGCAGCCCCCAAGGCGTGGGGGGACAGGGGGCGGGAGATACGCAGTATTTT
CASSPQGVGGQGAGDTQYF
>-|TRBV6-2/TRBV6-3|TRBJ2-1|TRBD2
TGTGCCAGCAGTTACTCCCTTAGACTAGCGGGGCCTTCCTACAATGAGCAGTTCTTC
CASSYSLRLAGPSYNEQFF
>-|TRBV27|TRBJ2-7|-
TGTGCCAGCAGGTCCCGGACAAGAGCCTACGAGCAGTACTTC
CASRSRTRAYEQYF
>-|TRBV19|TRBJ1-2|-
TGTGCCGGATGGAGATCGGGGACACGAGGCTACACCTTC
CAGWRSGTRGYTF
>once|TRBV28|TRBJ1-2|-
TGTGCCAGCAGTCTAGGAGGGATCGCGAATCTCGGCTACACCTTC
CASSLGGIANLGYTF
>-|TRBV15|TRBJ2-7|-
TGTGCCACCAGCAGAGATCTGGGAAGGGGATACGAGCAGTACTTC
CATSRDLGRGYEQYF
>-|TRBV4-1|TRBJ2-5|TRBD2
TGCGCCAGCAGCCTCGAAGGGGCTAGCGGGTGGGAGACCCAGTACTTC
CASSLEGASGWETQYF
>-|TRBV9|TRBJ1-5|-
TGTGCCAGCAGCGCACACGTTAGCAATCAGCCCCAGCATTTT
CASSAHVSNQPQHF
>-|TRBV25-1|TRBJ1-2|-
TGTGCCAGCAGTGAACAACAGGTCGATGGCTACACCTTC
CASSEQQVDGYTF
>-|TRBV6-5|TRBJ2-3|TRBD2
TGTGCCAGCAGTTCATCGGGGGGAAGCACAGATACGCAGTATTTT
CASSSSGGSTDTQYF
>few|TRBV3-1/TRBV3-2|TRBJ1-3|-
TGTGCCAGCAGCACGCGGACAGTTGGAAACACCATATATTTT
CASSTRTVGNTIYF
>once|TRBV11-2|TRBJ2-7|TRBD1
TGTGCCAGCAGCTTAGATTTGTTGGCGACAGGGGGACCCAGCTCCTACGAGCAGTACTTC
CASSLDLLATGGPSSYEQYF
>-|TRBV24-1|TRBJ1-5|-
TGTGCCACCTCGTCAGGGTATGATCAGCCCCAGCATTTT
CATSSGYDQPQHF
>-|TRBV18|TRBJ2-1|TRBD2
TGTGCCAGCTCACCCAGCGGGGGAAGCTCCTACAATGAGCAGTTCTTC
CASSPSGGSSYNEQFF
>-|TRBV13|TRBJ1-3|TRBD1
TGTGCCAGCAAACTGCTGACGGGGACAGGGGCTGGAAACACCATATATTTT
CASKLLTGTGAGNTIYF
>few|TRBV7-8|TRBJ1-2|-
TGTGCCAGCAGCTTAGTGAGGGACTATGGCTACACCTTC
CASSLVRDYGYTF
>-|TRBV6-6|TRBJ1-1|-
TGTGCCACCGCCCTATTGAGGACTGAAGCTTTCTTT
CATALLRTEAFF
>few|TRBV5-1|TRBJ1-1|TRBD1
TGCGCCAGCAACCTGGGGACAGGGAACACTGAAGCTTTCTTT
CASNLGTGNTEAFF
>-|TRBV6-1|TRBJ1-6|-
TGTGCCAGCAGTGAACCTGCCCGCCGGGTCATTAATTCACCCCTCCACTTT
CASSEPARRVINSPLHF
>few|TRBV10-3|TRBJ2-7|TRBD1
TGTGCCATCAGTGATTACGAACCGGGACAGAGAGTTTACGAGCAGTACTTC
CAISDYEPGQRVYEQYF
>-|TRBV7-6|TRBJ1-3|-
TGTGCCAGCAGCTTATTCCTCCCCTCTGGAAACACCATATATTTT
CASSLFLPSGNTIYF
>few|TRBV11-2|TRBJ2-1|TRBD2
TGTGCCAGCACCTCTAGCGGGGGCCCCAATGAGCAGTTCTTC
CASTSSGGPNEQFF
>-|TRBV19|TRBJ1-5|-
TGTGCCAGTAGTATAGGTTGGGGGGGAAGCAATCAGCCCCAGCATTTT
CASSIGWGGSNQPQHF
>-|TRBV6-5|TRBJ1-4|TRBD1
TGTGCCACCACCCAAGACAGGGCGGTTGAAAAACTGTTTTTT
CATTQDRAVEKLFF
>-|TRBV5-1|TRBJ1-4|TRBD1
TGCGCCAGCAGCCGACGTGAGACAGGGGGCGCGTCTAATGAAAAACTGTTTTTT
CASSRRETGGASNEKLFF
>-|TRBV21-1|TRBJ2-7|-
TGTGCCAGCAGCAAAGCGCGGCTAGCGGGGGGAGGCAACTCCTACGAGCAGTACTTC
CASSKARLAGGGNSYEQYF
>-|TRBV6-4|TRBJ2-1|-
TGTGCCAGCAGTGACGGCTATGAGCAGTTCTTC
CASSDGYEQFF
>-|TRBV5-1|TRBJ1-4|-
TGCGCCAGCAGCCAACAGGGTACGACTAATGAAAAACTGTTTTTT
CASSQQGTTNEKLFF
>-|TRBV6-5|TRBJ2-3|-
TGTGCCAGCAGTTACGGCCCCACAGATACGCAGTATTTT
CASSYGPTDTQYF
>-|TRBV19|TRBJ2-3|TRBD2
TGTGCCAGTAGTACCGGGGGGGGCACAGATACGCAGTATTTT
CASSTGGGTDTQYF
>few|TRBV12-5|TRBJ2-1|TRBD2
TGTGCTAGTGGTTTCCATAGCGGGGGGGCCGGCAATGAGCAGTTCTTC
CASGFHSGGAGNEQFF
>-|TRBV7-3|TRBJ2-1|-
TGTGCCAGCAGCCCCAACCCCCTAGGGAGCTCCTACAATGAGCAGTTCTTC
CASSPNPLGSSYNEQFF
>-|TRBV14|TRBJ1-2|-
TGTGCCAGCAGCCAAGAGGTGACGGGCTATGGCTACACCTTC
CASSQEVTGYGYTF
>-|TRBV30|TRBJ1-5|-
TGTGCCTGGAGTGTATCGCAGGGTAAGCCCCAGCATTTT
CAWSVSQGKPQHF
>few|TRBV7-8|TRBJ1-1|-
TGTGCCAGCAGCGCCCGGTGGACTGAAGCTTTCTTT
CASSARWTEAFF
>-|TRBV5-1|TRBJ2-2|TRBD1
TGCGCCAGCAGCTTGGAGACGGGACAGGGCCCCGGGGAGCTGTTTTTT
CASSLETGQGPGELFF
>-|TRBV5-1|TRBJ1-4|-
TGCGCCAGCAGCTTGTCGCGGCAGGGTGGGTTTGCAACTAATGAAAAACTGTTTTTT
CASSLSRQGGFATNEKLFF